The rows below give T cell receptor beta chains drawn from one sample of a study of blood T cell repertoires in COVID-19. Assay: immunoSEQ multiplex PCR; the TCRdb copy retains only in-frame clones and omits some. The table lists around 260,000 clones, less than 90% of them singletons. The sequenced material came from peripheral blood. Every receptor here comes from a man younger than 45 with active or convalescent COVID-19. Each CDR3 is given with its conserved first and last residue. Each record gives: D gene, V gene, J gene, clone size, CDR3 protein, CDR3 DNA. The D gene is left open where the match is weak. Expanded clones are given a class, and other clones once, few, many or no size at all.

d_gene: TRBD1
v_gene: TRBV27
j_gene: TRBJ1-4
abundance: once
CDR3aa: CASSLSRHGTGGNEKLFF
CDR3nt: TGTGCCAGCAGTTTATCCCGACACGGGACAGGGGGCAATGAAAAACTGTTTTTT

d_gene: NA
v_gene: TRBV13
j_gene: TRBJ1-1
abundance: NA
CDR3aa: CASSSLDRANTEAFF
CDR3nt: TGTGCCAGCAGCTCCCTTGACAGAGCGAACACTGAAGCTTTCTTT

d_gene: TRBD1
v_gene: TRBV19
j_gene: TRBJ1-6
abundance: NA
CDR3aa: CASRTGAWDSPLHF
CDR3nt: TGTGCCAGTAGAACAGGGGCGTGGGATTCACCCCTCCACTTT

d_gene: NA
v_gene: TRBV18
j_gene: TRBJ1-1
abundance: NA
CDR3aa: CASSEGDTEAFF
CDR3nt: TGTGCCAGCTCTGAGGGGGACACTGAAGCTTTCTTT

d_gene: NA
v_gene: TRBV6-2/TRBV6-3
j_gene: TRBJ2-7
abundance: NA
CDR3aa: CASSPGTLLYEQYF
CDR3nt: TGTGCCAGCAGCCCTGGGACACTCCTCTACGAGCAGTACTTC

d_gene: NA
v_gene: TRBV4-3
j_gene: TRBJ2-4
abundance: NA
CDR3aa: CASSPHSTDVDIQYF
CDR3nt: TGCGCCAGCAGCCCCCATTCGACAGATGTGGACATTCAGTACTTC

d_gene: NA
v_gene: TRBV5-5
j_gene: TRBJ1-4
abundance: NA
CDR3aa: CASRAGITNEKLFF
CDR3nt: TGTGCCAGCAGGGCGGGTATAACTAATGAAAAACTGTTTTTT

d_gene: NA
v_gene: TRBV6-5
j_gene: TRBJ1-6
abundance: NA
CDR3aa: CASSPGVALHF
CDR3nt: TGTGCCAGCAGCCCCGGGGTGGCCCTCCACTTT

d_gene: TRBD2
v_gene: TRBV20-1
j_gene: TRBJ2-2
abundance: NA
CDR3aa: CSASPIGTSGAQLGELFF
CDR3nt: TGCAGTGCTAGTCCTATAGGGACTAGCGGGGCTCAACTGGGGGAGCTGTTTTTT

d_gene: NA
v_gene: TRBV27
j_gene: TRBJ2-5
abundance: NA
CDR3aa: CASSPRLGARETQYF
CDR3nt: TGTGCCAGCAGTCCGCGCCTGGGGGCGAGAGAGACCCAGTACTTC

d_gene: NA
v_gene: TRBV19
j_gene: TRBJ1-5
abundance: NA
CDR3aa: CASKGGSNQPQHF
CDR3nt: TGTGCCAGTAAGGGGGGGTCCAATCAGCCCCAGCATTTT

d_gene: NA
v_gene: TRBV23-1
j_gene: TRBJ1-2
abundance: NA
CDR3aa: CASSPPGSDGYTF
CDR3nt: TGCGCCAGCAGTCCCCCGGGGTCAGATGGCTACACCTTC

d_gene: NA
v_gene: TRBV11-2
j_gene: TRBJ1-5
abundance: few
CDR3aa: CASSLGQGANQPQHF
CDR3nt: TGTGCCAGCAGCTTAGGGCAGGGCGCCAATCAGCCCCAGCATTTT

d_gene: TRBD2
v_gene: TRBV4-1
j_gene: TRBJ2-1
abundance: once
CDR3aa: CASSQESVGGIYNEQFF
CDR3nt: TGCGCCAGCAGCCAAGAATCGGTCGGGGGGATCTACAATGAGCAGTTCTTC

d_gene: NA
v_gene: TRBV10-3
j_gene: TRBJ2-1
abundance: NA
CDR3aa: CAIGLYNEQFF
CDR3nt: TGTGCCATCGGACTTTACAATGAGCAGTTCTTC

d_gene: NA
v_gene: TRBV11-2
j_gene: TRBJ1-3
abundance: NA
CDR3aa: CASSFQRNTIYF
CDR3nt: TGTGCCAGCAGCTTCCAAAGAAACACCATATATTTT

d_gene: TRBD1
v_gene: TRBV6-2/TRBV6-3
j_gene: TRBJ2-7
abundance: NA
CDR3aa: CASSYTGQGAYEQYF
CDR3nt: TGTGCCAGCAGTTACACCGGACAGGGGGCCTACGAGCAGTACTTC

d_gene: NA
v_gene: TRBV7-6
j_gene: TRBJ1-6
abundance: NA
CDR3aa: CASSLVPSPINSPLHF
CDR3nt: TGTGCCAGCAGCTTAGTACCAAGCCCCATTAATTCACCCCTCCACTTT

d_gene: NA
v_gene: TRBV4-3
j_gene: TRBJ2-5
abundance: NA
CDR3aa: CASSQDRGLLMHF
CDR3nt: TGCGCCAGCAGCCAAGATAGGGGCCTCTTGATGCACTTC

d_gene: NA
v_gene: TRBV5-1
j_gene: TRBJ1-2
abundance: NA
CDR3aa: CASSGNRTVNYGYTF
CDR3nt: TGCGCCAGCAGCGGAAACCGGACAGTTAACTATGGCTACACCTTC

d_gene: TRBD1
v_gene: TRBV6-2/TRBV6-3
j_gene: TRBJ2-7
abundance: NA
CDR3aa: CASSAPGQGATEQYF
CDR3nt: TGTGCCAGCAGTGCCCCGGGACAGGGGGCTACCGAGCAGTACTTC

d_gene: NA
v_gene: TRBV5-6
j_gene: TRBJ1-5
abundance: NA
CDR3aa: CASSLWFGTQPRNQPQHF
CDR3nt: TGTGCCAGCAGCTTGTGGTTCGGGACACAACCACGGAATCAGCCCCAGCATTTT

d_gene: TRBD1
v_gene: TRBV30
j_gene: TRBJ1-2
abundance: once
CDR3aa: CAWTQGAIGYGYTF
CDR3nt: TGTGCCTGGACACAGGGGGCGATTGGCTATGGCTACACCTTC

d_gene: NA
v_gene: TRBV15
j_gene: TRBJ1-1
abundance: NA
CDR3aa: CATSRKTQGLAFF
CDR3nt: TGTGCCACCAGCAGGAAAACGCAGGGGCTAGCTTTCTTT

d_gene: NA
v_gene: TRBV19
j_gene: TRBJ2-1
abundance: NA
CDR3aa: CASKQGDSGYNEQFF
CDR3nt: TGTGCCAGTAAACAAGGTGACTCCGGGTACAATGAGCAGTTCTTC

d_gene: NA
v_gene: TRBV9
j_gene: TRBJ1-2
abundance: few
CDR3aa: CASSAGNNYGYTF
CDR3nt: TGTGCCAGCAGCGCAGGCAATAACTATGGCTACACCTTC

d_gene: TRBD1
v_gene: TRBV5-1
j_gene: TRBJ2-7
abundance: NA
CDR3aa: CASSLTTGDHEQYF
CDR3nt: TGCGCCAGCAGCCTGACGACAGGGGACCACGAGCAGTACTTC

d_gene: NA
v_gene: TRBV5-1
j_gene: TRBJ1-1
abundance: NA
CDR3aa: CASSLAGQREAFF
CDR3nt: TGCGCCAGCAGCTTGGCCGGACAGCGTGAAGCTTTCTTT

d_gene: NA
v_gene: TRBV29-1
j_gene: TRBJ1-2
abundance: NA
CDR3aa: CSVEGAVDGYTF
CDR3nt: TGCAGCGTTGAAGGGGCTGTGGATGGCTACACCTTC

d_gene: NA
v_gene: TRBV3-1/TRBV3-2
j_gene: TRBJ2-1
abundance: NA
CDR3aa: CASSPRGSYNEQFF
CDR3nt: TGTGCCAGCAGCCCCCGGGGGTCCTACAATGAGCAGTTCTTC

d_gene: TRBD1
v_gene: TRBV2
j_gene: TRBJ1-5
abundance: NA
CDR3aa: CASTRDSNQPQHF
CDR3nt: TGTGCCAGCACCCGGGACAGTAATCAGCCCCAGCATTTT

d_gene: TRBD2
v_gene: TRBV19
j_gene: TRBJ2-5
abundance: NA
CDR3aa: CASSIASGGLYQETQYF
CDR3nt: TGTGCCAGTAGTATAGCTAGCGGGGGCCTGTACCAAGAGACCCAGTACTTC

d_gene: TRBD2
v_gene: TRBV25-1
j_gene: TRBJ2-1
abundance: once
CDR3aa: CASSDLAGRSLEQFF
CDR3nt: TGTGCCAGCAGTGATCTAGCGGGGAGATCCCTTGAGCAGTTCTTC

d_gene: TRBD1
v_gene: TRBV2
j_gene: TRBJ1-4
abundance: NA
CDR3aa: CASMAGGNEKLFF
CDR3nt: TGTGCCAGCATGGCAGGGGGAAATGAAAAACTGTTTTTT

d_gene: TRBD1
v_gene: TRBV24-1
j_gene: TRBJ2-1
abundance: NA
CDR3aa: CATSEPGTGDEQFF
CDR3nt: TGTGCCACCAGTGAACCCGGGACAGGTGACGAGCAGTTCTTC

d_gene: NA
v_gene: TRBV6-1
j_gene: TRBJ1-5
abundance: NA
CDR3aa: CASSESGDNQPQHF
CDR3nt: TGTGCCAGCAGTGAATCTGGAGATAATCAGCCCCAGCATTTT

d_gene: NA
v_gene: TRBV6-4
j_gene: TRBJ2-3
abundance: NA
CDR3aa: CASSDVGDTDTQYF
CDR3nt: TGTGCCAGCAGTGACGTCGGGGACACAGATACGCAGTATTTT